The clone carrying this TCR beta chain was observed at least ten times. This entry is derived from a study of T cell repertoires in cytomegalovirus infection. J was trimmed by 2 bases and V by 6 bases; bases with no gene match: 4. The V gene's germline CDR1 is SGHTA and CDR2 FQGNSA. This CDR3 has 15 residues. Using its own MiXCR run on the reads, TCRdb lists one record per CDR3 protein. The table includes under 200,000 distinct CDR3 sequences, about a sixth detected once. The V gene is TRBV7-2, the J gene TRBJ2-5, with 12 positions matching TRBD2. The sample was CD8+ T cells from PBMCs. This TCR was recovered from a human donor in good health (CMV status not recorded). Some clones in this sample may be carry-over from other donors' samples. Here the CDR3 reads CASRTSGGRQETQYF. Written as DNA, the CDR3 is TGTGCCAGCAGAACTAGCGGGGGGCGACAAGAGACCCAGTACTTC.